This is a list of T cell receptor beta chains from one sample in a study of vaccination effects on CD4 cells after COVID-19. Generated by immunoSEQ multiplex PCR, the TCRdb table keeps only in-frame clones and is missing some. The table includes about 60,000 clones, under 80% detected once. No cognate antigen is known for these TCRs. Source: CD4+ T cells from PBMCs cultured with HCoV-OC43 spike peptides, taken after COVID-19 vaccination. The receptors derive from a human donor who received a COVID-19 vaccine. The CDR3 runs from the conserved cysteine through the conserved F or W. The D gene is left open where the match is weak. Clone size is not always given. Where it is, it says once, few, many or a class for expanded clones.

j_gene	v_gene	d_gene	abundance	CDR3aa	CDR3nt
TRBJ1-2	TRBV30	NA	few	CAWRGGPGMQGTGGYTF	TGTGCCTGGAGGGGAGGGCCCGGGATGCAGGGGACGGGAGGCTACACCTTC
TRBJ1-2	TRBV9	NA	NA	CASSVGTDYGYTF	TGTGCCAGCAGCGTAGGGACTGACTATGGCTACACCTTC
TRBJ2-2	TRBV7-2	NA	few	CASSLVVQGPYTGELFF	TGTGCCAGCAGCTTAGTTGTCCAGGGGCCCTACACCGGGGAGCTGTTTTTT
TRBJ2-3	TRBV7-3	TRBD2	NA	CASGSSGWGGKDTQYF	TGTGCCAGCGGCTCCTCGGGTTGGGGGGGAAAGGATACGCAGTATTTT
TRBJ1-5	TRBV6-1	TRBD1	once	CASRTGRDQPQHF	TGTGCCAGCAGGACAGGGCGAGATCAGCCCCAGCATTTT
TRBJ2-5	TRBV4-1	NA	NA	CASSQGNSQETQYF	TGCGCCAGCAGCCAAGGGAACTCCCAAGAGACCCAGTACTTC
TRBJ1-2	TRBV6-5	NA	NA	CASTPRNYGYTF	TGTGCCAGCACCCCCCGAAACTATGGCTACACCTTC
TRBJ2-3	TRBV7-2	NA	NA	CASSSRTMGTDTQYF	TGTGCCAGCAGCTCCCGGACAATGGGGACAGATACGCAGTATTTT
TRBJ2-5	TRBV29-1	TRBD1	once	CSAQGQGKETQYF	TGCAGCGCCCAGGGACAGGGAAAAGAGACCCAGTACTTC
TRBJ1-2	TRBV6-1	NA	NA	CASSEGKYGYTF	TGTGCCAGCAGTGAGGGAAAGTATGGCTACACCTTC
TRBJ2-1	TRBV7-8	NA	NA	CASSLRGGWGLQFF	TGTGCCAGCAGCCTCCGAGGGGGTTGGGGATTACAGTTCTTC
TRBJ1-1	TRBV7-8	TRBD1	NA	CASSARPITGTGRNEAFF	TGTGCCAGCAGCGCACGACCGATAACCGGGACAGGGCGTAATGAAGCTTTCTTT
TRBJ2-5	TRBV14	TRBD2	few	CASSRSGRGGLETQYF	TGTGCCAGCAGCCGGTCCGGGCGGGGGGGCCTAGAGACCCAGTACTTC
TRBJ1-2	TRBV27	NA	NA	CASSHGAGYGYTF	TGTGCCAGCAGTCATGGTGCTGGCTATGGCTACACCTTC
TRBJ1-1	TRBV9	NA	NA	CASSPQEGENTEAFF	TGTGCCAGCAGCCCCCAGGAGGGGGAGAACACTGAAGCTTTCTTT
TRBJ2-1	TRBV6-4	TRBD2	few	CASSAGTSTNEQFF	TGTGCCAGCAGCGCCGGGACTAGCACCAATGAGCAGTTCTTC
TRBJ1-3	TRBV5-1	NA	NA	CASSEGISGNTIYF	TGCGCCAGCAGCGAGGGGATCTCTGGAAACACCATATATTTT
TRBJ2-3	TRBV5-6	NA	NA	CASSLRRLGTDTQYF	TGTGCCAGCAGCTTGAGGCGGCTTGGCACAGATACGCAGTATTTT
TRBJ1-2	TRBV7-2	NA	NA	CASSLRTARSYTF	TGTGCCAGCAGCTTAAGGACGGCCAGGAGCTACACCTTC
TRBJ1-1	TRBV18	NA	NA	CASSRSSENTEAFF	TGTGCCAGCTCACGATCGTCCGAGAACACTGAAGCTTTCTTT
TRBJ1-5	TRBV30	NA	NA	CAWSTHSNQPQHF	TGTGCCTGGAGCACCCACAGCAATCAGCCCCAGCATTTT
TRBJ2-5	TRBV5-1	NA	NA	CASSKTAGPEETQYF	TGCGCCAGCAGCAAAACGGCAGGGCCCGAAGAGACCCAGTACTTC
TRBJ1-1	TRBV25-1	NA	NA	CASTRPTGTEAFF	TGTGCCAGCACACGCCCGACAGGAACTGAAGCTTTCTTT
TRBJ1-6	TRBV18	NA	NA	CASSPKYRVGSPLHF	TGTGCCAGCTCACCAAAATACAGGGTGGGATCACCCCTCCACTTT
TRBJ1-2	TRBV18	NA	few	CASSRDTNYGYTF	TGTGCCAGCTCACGGGACACAAACTATGGCTACACCTTC
TRBJ2-3	TRBV19	NA	NA	CATQEVGERSDTQYF	TGTGCCACTCAGGAAGTTGGGGAAAGATCAGATACGCAGTATTTT
TRBJ2-2	TRBV5-6	TRBD1	NA	CASSLNHGTGVTGELFF	TGTGCCAGCAGCTTGAATCACGGGACAGGGGTCACCGGGGAGCTGTTTTTT
TRBJ1-6	TRBV15	NA	once	CATSRDDTGYNSPLHF	TGTGCCACCAGCAGAGACGACACTGGCTATAATTCACCCCTCCACTTT
TRBJ2-2	TRBV14	NA	NA	CASSQGTVYFGELFF	TGTGCCAGCAGCCAAGGGACAGTTTATTTCGGGGAGCTGTTTTTT
TRBJ1-3	TRBV25-1	NA	NA	CASSVAGAGNTIYF	TGTGCCAGCAGTGTGGCAGGGGCAGGAAACACCATATATTTT
TRBJ2-6	TRBV28	NA	NA	CASSLPPATGANVLTF	TGTGCCAGCAGTTTACCCCCGGCGACAGGGGCCAACGTCCTGACTTTC
TRBJ1-2	TRBV7-2	NA	NA	CASSLERQVYGYTF	TGTGCCAGCAGCTTAGAAAGACAGGTGTATGGCTACACCTTC
TRBJ2-3	TRBV23-1	NA	NA	CASSQFPQGDTDTQYF	TGCGCCAGCAGTCAATTTCCCCAGGGCGACACAGATACGCAGTATTTT
TRBJ2-5	TRBV9	NA	NA	CASSGEQGMGETQYF	TGTGCCAGCAGCGGGGAACAGGGTATGGGAGAGACCCAGTACTTC
TRBJ2-3	TRBV6-4	NA	NA	CASSDGEETDTQYF	TGTGCCAGCAGTGACGGGGAAGAAACAGATACGCAGTATTTT
TRBJ2-2	TRBV6-6	NA	NA	CASKGGSLSTGELFF	TGTGCCAGCAAAGGAGGCAGCTTAAGTACCGGGGAGCTGTTTTTT
TRBJ1-2	TRBV7-2	NA	NA	CASSGRTASNYGYTF	TGTGCCAGCAGCGGGAGGACAGCCTCTAACTATGGCTACACCTTC
TRBJ2-3	TRBV5-8	NA	once	CASTGGTRYF	TGTGCCAGCACCGGAGGGACGCGGTATTTT
TRBJ2-3	TRBV7-3	TRBD2	NA	CASSLKVGLAGVTDTQYF	TGTGCCAGCAGCTTAAAGGTGGGGCTAGCGGGGGTCACAGATACGCAGTATTTT
TRBJ1-5	TRBV5-6	NA	NA	CASSLGGFSNQPQHF	TGTGCCAGCAGCTTGGGAGGGTTCAGCAATCAGCCCCAGCATTTT
TRBJ2-6	TRBV6-2/TRBV6-3	TRBD2	NA	CASSRGGAGANVLTF	TGTGCCAGCAGTCGCGGGGGGGCTGGGGCCAACGTCCTGACTTTC
TRBJ1-6	TRBV7-2	NA	few	CASSLGSGGFRSPLHF	TGTGCCAGCAGCTTAGGGTCGGGAGGGTTTCGCTCACCCCTCCACTTT
TRBJ1-5	TRBV21-1	NA	NA	CASSKEFRGSNQPQHF	TGTGCCAGCAGCAAAGAGTTTCGGGGGAGCAATCAGCCCCAGCATTTT
TRBJ1-2	TRBV6-1	NA	NA	CASSESAGQHYGYTF	TGTGCCAGCAGTGAATCGGCCGGACAGCACTATGGCTACACCTTC
TRBJ2-1	TRBV9	NA	NA	CASTPDPGGPNEQFF	TGTGCCAGCACCCCCGACCCAGGGGGGCCCAATGAGCAGTTCTTC
TRBJ1-1	TRBV5-6	NA	few	CASSFALAFRDTEAFF	TGTGCCAGCAGCTTTGCTCTCGCGTTCCGGGACACTGAAGCTTTCTTT
TRBJ1-1	TRBV12-3/TRBV12-4	NA	NA	CASSPFSTGEAFF	TGTGCCAGCAGTCCGTTTTCGACCGGCGAAGCTTTCTTT
TRBJ1-2	TRBV5-1	TRBD1	NA	CASSLGPGGYGYTF	TGCGCCAGCAGCTTGGGGCCAGGGGGCTATGGCTACACCTTC
TRBJ1-2	TRBV6-4	NA	NA	CASSLASVGYGYTF	TGTGCCAGCAGTCTCGCCTCGGTGGGCTATGGCTACACCTTC
TRBJ2-2	TRBV4-2	NA	NA	CASSQARVFGELFF	TGTGCCAGCAGCCAAGCCAGGGTATTCGGGGAGCTGTTTTTT
TRBJ1-1	TRBV7-8	NA	NA	CASSLGRRFNTEAFF	TGTGCCAGCAGCTTAGGTCGCAGATTTAACACTGAAGCTTTCTTT
TRBJ1-6	TRBV19	NA	NA	CASSIIRGHNSPLHF	TGTGCCAGTAGTATTATCAGGGGTCACAATTCACCCCTCCACTTT